One sample yielded the 2 T cell receptor beta chains listed below, sequenced in a study of OX40 agonist ivuxolimab in advanced cancers. Produced via immunoSEQ multiplex PCR; TCRdb's table is partial and in-frame only. Of 99,000 or so clones listed, roughly 95% are singletons. This specimen consisted of CD4+ or CD8+ T cells sorted from blood, obtained in a trial of the OX40 agonist ivuxolimab. Receptors were obtained from an adult with an advanced solid tumor such as melanoma, head and neck, liver or kidney cancer.

The V call is TRBV5-1, the J call TRBJ1-1, with 7 bases matching TRBD1. V shed 3 bases, J shed 4 bases, and the junction held 12 bases outside the gene matches. The germline CDR1 and CDR2 sequences are SGHRS and YFSETQ. The CDR3 covers 16 residues. The CDR3 DNA reads as TGCGCCAGCAGCTGGGGTCCCGACAGGGCGGGCACTGAAGCTTTCTTT. It codes for CASSWGPDRAGTEAFF.

This clone was counted only a few times. The rearrangement uses TRBV18 and TRBJ1-1, with a weak D call TRBD1 (5 bases). V lost 7 bases, J lost 5 bases, and 14 bases lay in between. The CDR3 is made up of 13 amino acids. Germline loops: CDR1 KGHSH, CDR2 LQKENI. The CDR3 here is CASYHSRGTEAFF. The CDR3 bases are TGTGCCAGCTACCACTCGAGGGGTACTGAAGCTTTCTTT.